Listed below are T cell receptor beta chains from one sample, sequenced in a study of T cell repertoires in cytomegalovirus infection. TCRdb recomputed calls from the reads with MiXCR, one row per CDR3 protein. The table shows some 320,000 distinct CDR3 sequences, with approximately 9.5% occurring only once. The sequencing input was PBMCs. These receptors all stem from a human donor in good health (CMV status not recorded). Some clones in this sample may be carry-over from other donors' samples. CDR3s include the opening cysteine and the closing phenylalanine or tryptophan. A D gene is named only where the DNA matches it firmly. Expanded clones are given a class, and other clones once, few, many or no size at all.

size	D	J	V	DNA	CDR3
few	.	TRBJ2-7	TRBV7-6	TGTGCCAGCAGCTTGACGGGTAAAACCTACGAGCAGTACTTC	CASSLTGKTYEQYF
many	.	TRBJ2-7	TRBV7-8	TGTGCCAGCAGCTTAGAAACAGGGTCAGTCGACGAGCAGTACTTC	CASSLETGSVDEQYF
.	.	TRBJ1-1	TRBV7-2	TGTGCCAGCAGCTTAGGAGGGGGGTACGACACTGAAGCTTTCTTT	CASSLGGGYDTEAFF
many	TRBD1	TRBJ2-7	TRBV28	TGTGCCAGCAGGGGGACAGGGGGACGTAACGAGCAGTACTTC	CASRGTGGRNEQYF
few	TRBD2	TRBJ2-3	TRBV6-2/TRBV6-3	TGTGCCAGCAGCACCCTTCCGACTAGCGGTTCCACAGATACGCAGTATTTT	CASSTLPTSGSTDTQYF
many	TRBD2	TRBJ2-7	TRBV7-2	TGTGCCAGCATAGTGATGGCGGGAGAAACCTACGAGCAGTACTTC	CASIVMAGETYEQYF
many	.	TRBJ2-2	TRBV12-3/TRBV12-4	TGTGCCAGCAGTTTAGGAACCTGGGACCCGAACACCGGGGAGCTGTTTTTT	CASSLGTWDPNTGELFF
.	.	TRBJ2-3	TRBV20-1	TGCAGTGCTGGGGCCGTGGCGGGACCCGCGGAGAGGGATACGCAGTATTTT	CSAGAVAGPAERDTQYF
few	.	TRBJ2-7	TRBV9	TGTGCCAGCAGCGCCGGGGCCTACGAGCAGTACTTC	CASSAGAYEQYF
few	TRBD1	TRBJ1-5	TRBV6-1	TGTGCCAGCATCTTAGGACAGGGGAGAAGAGGGAATCAGCCCCAGCATTTT	CASILGQGRRGNQPQHF
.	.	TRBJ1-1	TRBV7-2	TGTGCCAGCAGCCCCGGCCCGCCTATCACTGAAGCTTTCTTT	CASSPGPPITEAFF
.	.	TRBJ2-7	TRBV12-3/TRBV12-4	TGTGCCAGCAGTTTAGGTCCTAGCCTCTACGAGCAGTACTTC	CASSLGPSLYEQYF
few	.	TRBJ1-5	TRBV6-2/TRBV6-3	TGTGCCAGCAGTCTAGGTTACAACAATCAGCCCCAGCATTTT	CASSLGYNNQPQHF
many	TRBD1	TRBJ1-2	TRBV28	TGTGCCAGCAGTTTGGTCCAGGGGGCGCGCGGCTACACCTTC	CASSLVQGARGYTF
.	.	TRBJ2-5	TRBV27	TGTGCCAGCAGTTTCACTAGGTTTCTGGAGACCCAGTACTTC	CASSFTRFLETQYF
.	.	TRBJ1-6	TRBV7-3	TGTGCCAGCAGCTTCACCCAAGGGCTCTCACCCCTCCACTTT	CASSFTQGLSPLHF
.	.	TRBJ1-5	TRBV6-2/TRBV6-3	TGTGCCAGCAGCTCTCTCGGGCAGCCCCAGCATTTT	CASSSLGQPQHF
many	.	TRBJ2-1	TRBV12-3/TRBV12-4	TGTGCCAGCAGTTCCGGGAGCCTGGGCACCTACAATGAGCAGTTCTTC	CASSSGSLGTYNEQFF
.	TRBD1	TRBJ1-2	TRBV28	TGTGCCAGCAGTTTAGGACAGGCTCTAAGTTTC	CASSLGQALSF
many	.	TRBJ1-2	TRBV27	TGTGCCAGCAAGGCGGGCAATGGCTACACCTTC	CASKAGNGYTF
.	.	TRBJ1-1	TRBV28	TGTGCCAGCAGTTTCGGCAGGGCCACTGAAGCTTTCTTT	CASSFGRATEAFF
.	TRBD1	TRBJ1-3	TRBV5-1	TGCGCCAGCAGTTCGGACAGGGGGCTTGGAAACACCATATATTTT	CASSSDRGLGNTIYF
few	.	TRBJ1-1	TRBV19	TGTGCCAGTAGTATCACAGGAAGGGTGAACACTGAAGCTTTCTTT	CASSITGRVNTEAFF
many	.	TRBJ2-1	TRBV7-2	TGTGCCAGCAGCTTAGACTTCAGCTCCTACAATGAGCAGTTCTTC	CASSLDFSSYNEQFF
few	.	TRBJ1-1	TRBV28	TGTGCCAGCAGTCCCCGGACAGCATTCACTGAAGCTTTCTTT	CASSPRTAFTEAFF
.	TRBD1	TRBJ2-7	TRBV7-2	TGTGCCAGCAGCTTGCCGGGACAGGGGTCCCACGAGCAGTACTTC	CASSLPGQGSHEQYF
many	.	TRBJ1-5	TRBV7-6	TGTGCCAGCAGCTTAGGACATTATAGCAATCAGCCCCAGCATTTT	CASSLGHYSNQPQHF
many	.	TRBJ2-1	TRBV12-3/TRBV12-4	TGTGCCACCCTCCCCACAGAGCGAAGCCATGAGCAGTTCTTC	CATLPTERSHEQFF
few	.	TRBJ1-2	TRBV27	TGTGCCAGCAGTCCCCGGACAGAAGGAAACTATGGCTACACCTTC	CASSPRTEGNYGYTF
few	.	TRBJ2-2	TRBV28	TGTGCCAGCAGGATGAACACCGGGGAGCTGTTTTTT	CASRMNTGELFF
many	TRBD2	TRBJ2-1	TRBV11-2	TGTGCCAGCAGTACCACTAGCGGGGGCAGGAATGAGCAGTTCTTC	CASSTTSGGRNEQFF
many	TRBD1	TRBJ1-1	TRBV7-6	TGTGCCAGCAGCTTATATGGATTCCAGACAGGGGGGAACACTGAAGCTTTCTTT	CASSLYGFQTGGNTEAFF
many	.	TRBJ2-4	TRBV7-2	TGTGCCAGCAGCAAAGACAGTAGGAACATTCAGTACTTC	CASSKDSRNIQYF
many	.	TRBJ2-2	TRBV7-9	TGTGCCAGCAGCTTAGTCTCAGGGGTCCCCGGGGAGCTGTTTTTT	CASSLVSGVPGELFF
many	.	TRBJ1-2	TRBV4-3	TGCGCCAGCAGCCAACAGATCGCTGCCCTCTACGGCTACACCTTC	CASSQQIAALYGYTF
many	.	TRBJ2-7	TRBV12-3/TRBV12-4	TGTGCCAGCAGGGGGACTGGATACGAGCAGTACTTC	CASRGTGYEQYF
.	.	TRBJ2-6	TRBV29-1	TGCAGCGTTGAAGGGGGCCATAGCTCTGGGGCCAACGTCCTGACTTTC	CSVEGGHSSGANVLTF
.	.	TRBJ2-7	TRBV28	TGTGCCAGCAGTTCGCGATCCGGGACGCCGAGCTCCTACGAGCAGTACTTC	CASSSRSGTPSSYEQYF
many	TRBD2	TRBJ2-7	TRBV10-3	TGTGCCATCAGTGAGCCCCCAGCGGGAGTCGCACCCGTCTACGAGCAGTACTTC	CAISEPPAGVAPVYEQYF
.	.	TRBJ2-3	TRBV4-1	TGCGCCAGCAGCCAAGATGGTGCAGGGCGGGGTGGGGATACGCAGTATTTT	CASSQDGAGRGGDTQYF
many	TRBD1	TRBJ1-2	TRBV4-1	TGCGCCAGCAGCCAACTACTATCATACAGGGGAGATGGCTACACCTTC	CASSQLLSYRGDGYTF
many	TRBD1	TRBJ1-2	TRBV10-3	TGTGCCAGCGATGGGACAGGGAGCTACACCTTC	CASDGTGSYTF
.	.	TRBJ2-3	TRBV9	TGTGCCAGCCAGCGTCGGGCGAGTGGCACAGATACGCAGTATTTT	CASQRRASGTDTQYF
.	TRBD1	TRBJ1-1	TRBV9	TGTGCCAGCAGCGTAACGACAGGGTGGAACACTGAAGCTTTCTTT	CASSVTTGWNTEAFF
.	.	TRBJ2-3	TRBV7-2	TGTGCCAGCAGCTTAATGTACAGGGAGGGAGATACGCAGTATTTT	CASSLMYREGDTQYF
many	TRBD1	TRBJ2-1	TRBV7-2	TGTGCCAGCAGCGCGGACAGGGTGGTGTTCTTC	CASSADRVVFF
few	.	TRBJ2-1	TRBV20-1	TGCAGTGCTAGACCCGGGGGTTACAATGAGCAGTTCTTC	CSARPGGYNEQFF
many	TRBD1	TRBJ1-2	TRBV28	TGTGCCAGCAGGCGACCGACAGGGGCAAGCTATGGCTACACCTTC	CASRRPTGASYGYTF
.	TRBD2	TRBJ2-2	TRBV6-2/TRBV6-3	TGTGCCAGCAGAGTACCTAGCGGTCAGGGCGCGGCCGGGGAGCTGTTTTTT	CASRVPSGQGAAGELFF
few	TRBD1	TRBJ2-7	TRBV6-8	TGTGCCAGCAGTTACTCCCGGGACAGGGCCTCCGAGCAGTACTTC	CASSYSRDRASEQYF
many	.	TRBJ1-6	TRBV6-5	TGTGCCAGCAAGGTCGGGGGACCTTATAATTCACCCCTCCACTTT	CASKVGGPYNSPLHF
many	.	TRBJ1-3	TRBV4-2	TGTGCCAGCAGCCTTAGGGAAGGTACTGGAAACACCATATATTTT	CASSLREGTGNTIYF
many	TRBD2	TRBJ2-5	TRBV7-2	TGTGCCAGCAGGCGACTAGCGGGGGCCCGGGAGACCCAGTACTTC	CASRRLAGARETQYF
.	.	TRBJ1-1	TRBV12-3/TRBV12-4	TGTGCCAGCAGTTTAAGGGCGAGCACTGAAGCTTTCTTT	CASSLRASTEAFF